These T cell receptor beta chains were read from a single sample in a study of T cells after yellow fever vaccination. TCRdb used MiXCR to reprocess the 5' RACE reads, holding one entry per CDR3 protein. The data hold a few hundred thousand distinct CDR3 sequences, with roughly 4% observed a single time. The sample was PBMCs, taken 5 days after the yellow fever booster vaccination. These receptors were obtained from a young man who received the YFV17D yellow fever vaccine. CDR3s include the opening cysteine and the closing phenylalanine or tryptophan. Each record gives: CDR3 DNA, CDR3 protein, D gene, J gene, V gene, clone size. D genes are given only for firm matches. Clone size is given for some rows only: seen once, a few or many times, or a class if the clone is expanded.

TGCGCCAGCAGCTTGGATTTTTATCAGCCCCAGCATTTT | CASSLDFYQPQHF | . | TRBJ1-5 | TRBV5-1 | few
TGCGCCAGCAGCTTGGGGGGCAGGGGCAGGCAGCTTCAGTACTTC | CASSLGGRGRQLQYF | . | TRBJ2-4 | TRBV5-1 | few
TGTGCCAGCAGGCCCGACGTGGATTATCCGCAAGAGACCCAGTACTTC | CASRPDVDYPQETQYF | . | TRBJ2-5 | TRBV5-4 | few
TGTGCCAGCAGCTTTTTGTTGCGTGTAGGGGGCGGAGGCGAGCAGTACTTC | CASSFLLRVGGGGEQYF | TRBD1 | TRBJ2-7 | TRBV5-4 | .
TGTGCCAGCAGCTCTCGAGGGGGTGGGAATTCACCCCTCCACTTT | CASSSRGGGNSPLHF | . | TRBJ1-6 | TRBV9 | few
TGTGCCAGCAGGACGGGACAGCTAACGGAGACCCAGTACTTC | CASRTGQLTETQYF | TRBD1 | TRBJ2-5 | TRBV12-3/TRBV12-4 | few
TGCAGTGCTAGTCGGCCAATAGGGGAGCTGTTTTTT | CSASRPIGELFF | . | TRBJ2-2 | TRBV20-1 | few
TGTGCCAGCAATCGCTTCCCAAATTCACCCCTCCACTTT | CASNRFPNSPLHF | . | TRBJ1-6 | TRBV12-3/TRBV12-4 | few
TGTGCCAGCAGTGGGACTAGCGCAGATACGCAGTATTTT | CASSGTSADTQYF | TRBD2 | TRBJ2-3 | TRBV25-1 | many
TGCGCCAGCAGCCAAGACATATTCAAAAACATTCAGTACTTC | CASSQDIFKNIQYF | . | TRBJ2-4 | TRBV4-1 | many
TGCAGTGCTGGGGACAGAGGTCTTCAAGAGACCCAGTACTTC | CSAGDRGLQETQYF | TRBD1 | TRBJ2-5 | TRBV20-1 | .
TGTGCCAGCAGTTCGAGGGCCGGGGGGCTCGGGGAGCTGTTTTTT | CASSSRAGGLGELFF | . | TRBJ2-2 | TRBV6-5 | many
TGTGCCAGCAGTTACTCGCTGGCGGGGGACTACAATGAGCAGTTCTTC | CASSYSLAGDYNEQFF | TRBD2 | TRBJ2-1 | TRBV6-6 | many
TGTGCCAGCACGGGAACAGCTAGGACCCAGTACTTC | CASTGTARTQYF | . | TRBJ2-5 | TRBV28 | .
TGTGCCAGCAGAACGGTCGGCGCCTTCAGGACCCAGTACTTC | CASRTVGAFRTQYF | . | TRBJ2-5 | TRBV12-3/TRBV12-4 | many
TGTGCCAGCAGTTCCCACCAGACAGCGACCTACGAGCAGTACTTC | CASSSHQTATYEQYF | . | TRBJ2-7 | TRBV12-3/TRBV12-4 | many
TGTGCCAGCAGCTCAGCCCCGACGAGGTGGGGCCCCGAGGACTTC | CASSSAPTRWGPEDF | . | TRBJ2-4 | TRBV7-9 | many
TGTGCTAGTGGCCCGAGGGGTCCCAAAAACATTCAGTACTTC | CASGPRGPKNIQYF | . | TRBJ2-4 | TRBV12-5 | few